Shown below are 7 T cell receptor beta chains from a single sample sequenced in a study of OX40 agonist ivuxolimab in advanced cancers. TCRdb's copy holds only in-frame clones and misses some; the assay was immunoSEQ multiplex PCR. The sample records fewer than 70,000 clones, around 86% being singletons. The sample in question was CD4+ or CD8+ T cells sorted from blood, obtained in a trial of the OX40 agonist ivuxolimab. Source of these receptors: an adult with an advanced solid tumor such as melanoma, head and neck, liver or kidney cancer.

V gene TRBV29-1 combines with J gene TRBJ2-1; 10 bases agree with TRBD2. The CDR3 is made up of 13 amino acids. With 7 bases clipped from V and 7 bases from J, the junction kept 7 bases outside the gene matches. Looked up from germline, CDR1 is SQVTM and CDR2 is ANQGSEA. This CDR3 reads CSGVRTSGNEQFF. In DNA, the CDR3 is TGCAGCGGGGTTCGGACTAGCGGAAATGAGCAGTTCTTC.

The chain carries TRBV9 and TRBJ1-6, with 9 nucleotides matching TRBD1. Trimming cost V 3 bases and J 0 bases; bases outside gene matches: 4. This CDR3 has 17 amino acids. Germline values: CDR1 SGDLS, CDR2 YYNGEE. CDR3 region: CASSADRGDSYNSPLHF. CDR3 sequence (DNA): TGTGCCAGCAGCGCGGACAGGGGAGACTCCTATAATTCACCCCTCCACTTT.

The chain couples TRBV6-6 to TRBJ1-5; D perhaps matches TRBD1 (5 bases). The V gene's germline CDR1 is MNHNY and CDR2 SVGAGI (reference sequence). This CDR3 is 15 amino acids long. V lost 6 bases, J lost 2 bases, and 14 bases lay in between. The CDR3 reads CASRPPGSGNQPQHF. CDR3 nucleotides: TGTGCCAGCAGACCACCAGGGAGCGGCAATCAGCCCCAGCATTTT.

This clone was counted once. V is TRBV6-1 and J is TRBJ1-2; 10 bases line up with TRBD1. The CDR3 covers 19 residues. CDR1 and CDR2 (germline): MNHNS, SASEGT. Losses at the gene ends were 4 bases for V and 3 bases for J; bases not matched to a gene: 17. In DNA, the CDR3 is TGTGCCAGCAGTGGAAACTGGGACAGGGGCAGTTTAAGGGACTATGGCTACACCTTC. Translating it yields CASSGNWDRGSLRDYGYTF.

V and J are TRBV5-1 and TRBJ2-2; 7 bases match TRBD1. Germline-derived CDR1 and CDR2 are SGHRS and YFSETQ. CDR3 length: 14 residues. The V segment lost 0 bases and the J segment 7 bases; nucleotides outside the gene matches: 3. CDR3 nucleotides: TGCGCCAGCAGCTTGGACAGGGGTGGCGGGGAGCTGTTTTTT. It codes for CASSLDRGGGELFF.

The chain joins TRBV7-2 to TRBJ2-7; D not resolved. CDR3 length: 13 residues. The germline gives CDR1 SGHTA, CDR2 FQGNSA. V shed 4 bases and J shed 3 bases, with 10 bases lying between them. In DNA, the CDR3 is TGTGCCAGCAGCTCGGACCCGATCTACGAGCAGTACTTC. As protein: CASSSDPIYEQYF.

This clone has only one observation. The gene calls are TRBV5-1 and TRBJ2-7; possibly TRBD2 for D (5 bases). With 0 bases removed from V and 1 base from J, the gap between germline ends came to 17 bases. CDR3 length equals 17 residues. Germline CDR1 reads SGHRS; CDR2 reads YFSETQ. The CDR3 protein is CASSLVSSASLSYEQYF. Written as DNA, the CDR3 is TGCGCCAGCAGCTTGGTATCTTCGGCTAGCCTTTCCTACGAGCAGTACTTC.